The 29 T cell receptor beta chains listed next were all sequenced from one sample in a study of T-cell memory formation after mild COVID-19. MiXCR, applied by TCRdb to the 5' RACE reads, yields one record per CDR3 protein. The sample yields around 340,000 distinct CDR3 sequences, around 21% seen once. The sample consisted of PBMCs or a T cell subset sorted from them (not recorded which). These receptors were taken from an adult woman who had mild COVID-19 (a few samples of this study predate the infection). Cell type and time point are not known.

Here the CDR3 DNA reads TGTGCCAGCAGTTACCGCGGGCTGAATGGTGGCTACACCTTC. Protein product: CASSYRGLNGGYTF. The V gene is TRBV6-5, the J gene TRBJ1-2; D unclear. Deletions cut 2 bases from V and 7 bases from J, with 14 bases between. This CDR3 has 14 residues. Germline assignment: CDR1 MNHEY and CDR2 SVGAGI.

The table lists this clonotype with many counts. This chain uses TRBV18 with TRBJ2-7; the D is unclear. Germline V gene data show CDR1 as KGHSH and CDR2 as LQKENI. Trimming cost V 8 bases and J 0 bases, with 8 bases left between them. The CDR3 is made up of 12 amino acids. The CDR3 DNA reads TGTGCCAGCAGCCCCAGCTCCTACGAGCAGTACTTC. It specifies CASSPSSYEQYF.

The rearrangement uses TRBV27 and TRBJ2-1, with 8 bases lining up with TRBD2. This CDR3 region has 16 residues. Germline V gene sequence: CDR1 MNHEY, CDR2 SMNVEV (reference sequence). With 6 bases clipped from V and 2 bases from J, the junction kept 9 bases outside the gene matches. CDR3 residues: CASRARGTSAYNEQFF. The DNA of the CDR3 is TGTGCCAGCAGAGCAAGAGGGACTAGTGCCTACAATGAGCAGTTCTTC.

This clonotype was recorded a few times. This chain connects TRBV5-6 to TRBJ2-7, with a weak D call TRBD2 (5 bases). The CDR3 is 13 residues long. CDR1 SGHDT and CDR2 YYEEEE come from the germline V gene. V dropped 1 base and J dropped 3 bases, with 8 bases sitting between them. The CDR3 nucleotides are TGTGCCAGCAGCTTGAGGGAGTTCTACGAGCAGTACTTC. This encodes CASSLREFYEQYF.

This chain uses TRBV7-2 with TRBJ2-3; a possible D gene is TRBD2 (5 bases). CDR3 size: 15 residues. The ends were cut back, 3 bases at V and 2 bases at J, with 12 bases in the middle. Germline CDR1 SGHTA, CDR2 FQGNSA. CDR3 protein: CASSFRPGYTDTQYF. The CDR3 DNA sequence: TGTGCCAGCAGCTTCCGCCCGGGATACACAGATACGCAGTATTTT. Variable domain in full (rest from reference TRBV7-2 and TRBJ2-3): GAGVSQSPSNKVTEKGKDVELRCDPISGHTALYWYRQSLGQGLEFLIYFQGNSAPDKSGLPSDRFSAERTGGSVSTLTIQRTQQEDSAVYLCASSFRPGYTDTQYFGPGTRLTVL.

This chain joins TRBV20-1 and TRBJ2-7; TRBD1 matches at 9 bases. From germline, CDR1 is DFQATT and CDR2 SNEGSKA (reference sequence). The junction had 11 bases not matched to a gene; V was cut back by 2 bases and J by 6 bases. The CDR3 sequence is 15 residues long. The CDR3 DNA is TGCAGTGCTAGATCTCCGGGACAGGGACTCGGCGAGCAGTACTTC. Its protein is CSARSPGQGLGEQYF.

This chain connects TRBV25-1 to TRBJ1-1; possible D gene TRBD1, 5 bases. V was cut by 3 bases and J by 4 bases, with 9 bases left in between. The CDR3 runs to 13 residues. CDR1 and CDR2 from the germline V gene are MGHDK and SYGVNS. CDR3 sequence (DNA): TGTGCCAGCAGTGAGATGGGGGGCACTGAAGCTTTCTTT. Its translation: CASSEMGGTEAFF. Variable domain in full (rest from reference TRBV25-1 and TRBJ1-1): EADIYQTPRYLVIGTGKKITLECSQTMGHDKMYWYQQDPGMELHLIHYSYGVNSTEKGDLSSESTVSRIRTEHFPLTLESARPSHTSQYLCASSEMGGTEAFFGQGTRLTVV.

Here the CDR3 DNA reads TGCAGTGCAACGACAGGGGGTACAACTAATGAAAAACTGTTTTTT. Translating gives CSATTGGTTNEKLFF. The chain links TRBV20-1 to TRBJ1-4, with 9 bases identical to TRBD1. Germline loops: CDR1 DFQATT, CDR2 SNEGSKA (reference sequence). This CDR3 is built from 15 residues. V shed 6 bases and J 0 bases; nucleotides not matched to a gene: 5.

This clonotype was recorded a few times. V is TRBV7-9 and J is TRBJ2-3; D might be TRBD1 (6 bases). The CDR3 loop spans 14 amino acids. Trimming pared 5 bases from V and 6 bases from J, leaving 15 bases between. Germline CDR1 SEHNR, CDR2 FQNEAQ (reference sequence). The CDR3 sequence is CASSREAGGDTQYF. CDR3 nucleotides: TGTGCCAGCAGCAGAGAAGCTGGGGGCGATACGCAGTATTTT.

The chain combines TRBV12-3 or TRBV12-4 with TRBJ1-5, with D perhaps TRBD1 (5 bases). The CDR3 has 14 amino acids. V was pared by 3 bases and J by 2 bases, with 8 bases between. DNA of the CDR3: TGTGCCAGCAGTTTGGGGCAGCGCAATCAGCCCCAGCATTTT. The encoded protein is CASSLGQRNQPQHF.

The V gene is TRBV5-4, the J gene TRBJ2-5; TRBD2 aligns across 11 bases. Germline V lookup: CDR1 SGHNT, CDR2 YYREEE (reference sequence). This CDR3 spans 15 amino acids. The junction had 4 bases not matched to a gene; V was cut back by 4 bases and J by 2 bases. The CDR3 sequence: CASSARLAGQETQYF. Written as DNA, the CDR3 is TGTGCCAGCAGCGCCAGACTAGCGGGACAAGAGACCCAGTACTTC.

In regard to this clonotype: One end of the junction is discordant with germline, which a read error may explain. The rearrangement uses TRBV9 and TRBJ2-5; 11 nucleotides align to TRBD2. This CDR3 spans 15 amino acids. Germline CDR1 is SGDLS and CDR2 is YYNGEE. CDR3 region: CASSVSLLAGEAQYF. The CDR3 DNA reads TGTGCCAGCAGCGTCTCTTTACTAGCGGGAGAGGCCCAGTACTTC.

This rearrangement joins TRBV6-1 to TRBJ2-7; 9 bases agree with TRBD2. Germline loops: CDR1 MNHNS, CDR2 SASEGT. The CDR3 covers 13 residues. With 3 bases clipped from V and 3 bases from J, the junction kept 0 bases outside the gene matches. The CDR3 region has the DNA TGTGCCAGCAGTGAGACTAGCGGCTACGAGCAGTACTTC. Its protein product is CASSETSGYEQYF.

This clonotype was seen a handful of times. This chain links TRBV12-3 or TRBV12-4 with TRBJ1-2; TRBD1 might be the D (6 bases). V lost 2 bases and J 8 bases, leaving 18 bases between the germline ends. This CDR3 is built from 15 residues. The CDR3 nucleotides are TGTGCCAGCAGTTTAAGTCCCAGGACAGCGGGAGGCTACACCTTC. Translation gives CASSLSPRTAGGYTF.

This chain connects TRBV27 to TRBJ2-1; D is possibly TRBD1 (5 bases). Trimming took 6 bases from V and 4 from J, leaving 10 bases between them. In germline, CDR1 is MNHEY, CDR2 SMNVEV (reference sequence). This CDR3 comprises 13 residues. Here the CDR3 DNA reads TGTGCCAGCAGGGGGCCCCCATACAATGAGCAGTTCTTC. Translating gives CASRGPPYNEQFF.

The rearrangement joins TRBV7-9 to TRBJ2-7, with D unclear. Germline assignment: CDR1 SEHNR and CDR2 FQNEAQ (reference sequence). This CDR3 contains 14 residues. The germline V and J ends were trimmed by 3 bases and 2 bases, with 11 bases remaining between them. The CDR3 spells CASSFLGGTYEQYF. The CDR3 coding sequence is TGTGCCAGCAGCTTTTTAGGCGGCACCTACGAGCAGTACTTC.

This clonotype was found many times. The chain combines TRBV20-1 with TRBJ2-2; tentatively, D is TRBD1 (6 bases). The V and J ends lost 3 bases and 3 bases respectively, with 14 bases between them. The CDR3 has 15 residues. The germline CDR1 and CDR2 sequences are DFQATT and SNEGSKA (reference sequence). Here the CDR3 reads CSASPGQWDTGELFF. The CDR3 coding sequence is TGCAGTGCTAGCCCGGGACAATGGGACACCGGGGAGCTGTTTTTT.

This chain uses TRBV12-3 or TRBV12-4 with TRBJ1-2; no firm D call. The CDR3 is made up of 15 amino acids. V dropped 4 bases and J dropped 4 bases, with 16 bases sitting between them. CDR3 DNA sequence: TGTGCCAGCAGTTCTGGAGAGGGAGGCAGCTATGGCTACACCTTC. Translating it yields CASSSGEGGSYGYTF.

This clonotype was seen only a few times. This rearrangement joins TRBV24-1 to TRBJ1-5; TRBD1 is a possible D gene (5 bases). From germline, CDR1 is KGHDR and CDR2 SFDVKD. V was cut by 4 bases and J by 3 bases, with 12 bases left in between. The CDR3 is made up of 15 amino acids. This CDR3 is CATSEGVPYNQPQHF. The CDR3 DNA sequence: TGTGCCACCAGTGAGGGGGTTCCCTACAATCAGCCCCAGCATTTT.

This chain links TRBV20-1 with TRBJ2-5; D not resolved. V lost 0 bases and J lost 9, with 11 bases in between. Germline loops: CDR1 DFQATT, CDR2 SNEGSKA (reference sequence). This CDR3 contains 12 residues. The CDR3 DNA is TGCAGTGCTAGAGATTATGGCCTAGCCCAGTACTTC. Translated, it gives CSARDYGLAQYF.

This clonotype was counted between two and nine times. The rearrangement links TRBV30 to TRBJ2-2; D not resolved. Per the germline V gene, CDR1 is GTSNPN and CDR2 is SVGIG (reference sequence). The ends were cut back, 0 bases at V and 4 bases at J, with 3 bases in the middle. The length of the CDR3 is 12 residues. The DNA for the CDR3 is TGTGCCTGGAGTGTAATCACCGGGGAGCTGTTTTTT. Protein sequence: CAWSVITGELFF.

The rearrangement uses TRBV6-5 and TRBJ2-1; D perhaps matches TRBD2 (6 bases). Between the trimmed V and J ends, which lost 0 bases and 1 base, there was a span of 16 bases. From germline, CDR1 is MNHEY and CDR2 SVGAGI. The CDR3 length is 18 residues. The DNA for the CDR3 is TGTGCCAGCAGTTACTCGAAAACGGGAGTCGGGTCCTACAATGAGCAGTTCTTC. This encodes CASSYSKTGVGSYNEQFF.

The J gene is TRBJ2-6, the V gene TRBV4-1; D remains ambiguous. Deletions cut 4 bases from V and 0 bases from J, with 7 bases between. The CDR3 totals 15 residues. CDR1 and CDR2 (germline): MGHRA, YSYEKL. CDR3 sequence: CASSPHFSGANVLTF. CDR3 coding DNA: TGCGCCAGCAGCCCCCACTTCTCTGGGGCCAACGTCCTGACTTTC.

The chain carries TRBV7-2 and TRBJ2-1; unclear D gene. Germline V gives CDR1 SGHTA, CDR2 FQGNSA. The CDR3 has 15 amino acids. Trimming took off 5 bases at V and 0 bases at J, with 11 bases between the two ends. The CDR3 spells CASSRQSSSYNEQFF. CDR3 in DNA: TGTGCCAGCAGCCGACAATCAAGCTCCTACAATGAGCAGTTCTTC.

The V call is TRBV4-2, the J call TRBJ2-5; 9 bases are a match to TRBD2. The CDR3 extends over 18 amino acids. The germline CDR1 and CDR2 sequences are LGHNA and YNFKEQ. After removal of 0 bases from V and 2 bases from J, the junction contained 10 bases not matched to a gene. CDR3 protein: CASSQDWGSGGLQETQYF. CDR3 in DNA: TGTGCCAGCAGCCAAGATTGGGGTAGCGGGGGATTACAAGAGACCCAGTACTTC.

This clonotype was counted only a few times. The chain joins TRBV5-1 to TRBJ2-7; D gene uncertain. Trimming took off 0 bases at V and 1 base at J, with 8 bases between the two ends. Looked up from germline, CDR1 is SGHRS and CDR2 is YFSETQ. CDR3 length equals 14 residues. The CDR3, as DNA: TGCGCCAGCAGCTTGGAGTCGGGTTCCTACGAGCAGTACTTC. Protein: CASSLESGSYEQYF.

The genes are TRBV9 and TRBJ1-1; unclear D gene. The CDR3 runs 15 residues. Germline V CDR1 and CDR2: SGDLS, YYNGEE. V was pared by 0 bases and J by 3 bases, with 12 bases between. The CDR3 protein is CASSVDHSVDTEAFF. CDR3 DNA: TGTGCCAGCAGCGTAGATCACAGTGTGGACACTGAAGCTTTCTTT.

This chain uses TRBV27 with TRBJ2-7; 7 positions match TRBD1. J lost 4 bases, V lost 4 bases, and 10 bases had no gene match. CDR1 and CDR2 from the germline V gene are MNHEY and SMNVEV (reference sequence). The CDR3 is made up of 15 amino acids. CDR3 nucleotides: TGTGCCAGCAGTTCACGACAGGGTCGGGTTTACGAGCAGTACTTC. It is translated as CASSSRQGRVYEQYF.

The rearrangement joins TRBV19 to TRBJ1-5, with 9 positions matching TRBD1. Germline CDR1 reads LNHDA; CDR2 reads SQIVND (reference sequence). Unmatched junction bases numbered 2, after V lost 1 base and J lost 4 bases. CDR3 length: 15 amino acids. The CDR3 coding sequence is TGTGCCAGTAGTATAGGGACAGGGGTTAATCAGCCCCAGCATTTT. Its translation is CASSIGTGVNQPQHF.